A single sample is the source of the 30 T cell receptor beta chains below, sequenced in a study of T cells in Graves' hyperthyroidism and ophthalmopathy. The source material, RNA transcripts, was used to amplify TCR beta CDR3 regions. An initial round of RT-PCR targeting the TCR CDR3 relied on the HTBI primer set. From the multiplex PCR reads, TCRdb called clonotypes with MiXCR, one entry per CDR3 protein. Of 45,000 to 75,000 distinct CDR3 sequences in the sample, around half are singletons; the top ten hold over 10%. The sequenced sample consisted of blood. Source of these receptors: a woman younger than 45 with Graves' ophthalmopathy.

Concerning this clonotype itself: A read error may explain this, as a much larger clone is one base away. The chain employs TRBV12-3 or TRBV12-4 and TRBJ1-3; the D gene is possibly TRBD1 (5 bases). Deletions cut 6 bases from V and 11 bases from J, with 23 bases between. This CDR3 has 15 residues. In nucleotides, the CDR3 is TGTGCCAGCAGCCACGGGGACTCCTCTGGAAGCGCCATATATTTT. The encoded protein is CASSHGDSSGSAIYF.

The chain couples TRBV7-6 to TRBJ2-5; D might be TRBD1 (6 bases). This CDR3 contains 14 residues. Germline V gene lookup returns CDR1 SGHVS and CDR2 FNYEAQ. The V and J ends lost 6 bases and 5 bases respectively, with 16 bases between them. CDR3 protein: CASSYQGLGETQYF. The CDR3 DNA sequence: TGTGCCAGCAGTTACCAGGGGCTGGGCGAGACCCAGTACTTC.

The V call is TRBV7-2, the J call TRBJ2-5, with D perhaps matching TRBD1 (6 bases). V gave up 2 bases and J gave up 6 bases, with 13 bases separating them. The CDR3 is 14 amino acids. Per germline, CDR1 SGHTA and CDR2 FQGNSA. The CDR3: CASSLNLGGQTQYF. CDR3 bases: TGTGCCAGCAGCTTAAACCTAGGGGGTCAGACCCAGTACTTC.

Regarding this clonotype: Just one base apart from a much larger clone, this may be a read error. The gene calls are TRBV9 and TRBJ2-7; D might be TRBD1 (6 bases). The CDR3 is made up of 15 amino acids. Germline loops: CDR1 SGDLS, CDR2 YYNGEE. The DNA for the CDR3 is TGTGCGAGCAGGGGCCGTCCTGGGGGCACCTACGAGCAGTACTTC. Its protein is CASRGRPGGTYEQYF. The variable domain in full, completed from reference TRBV9 and TRBJ2-7, reads DSGVTQTPKHLITATGQRVTLRCSPRSGDLSVYWYQQSLDQGLQFLIQYYNGEERAKGNILERFSAQQFPDLHSELNLSSLELGDSALYFCASRGRPGGTYEQYFGPGTRLTVT.

This clonotype was recorded at least ten times. The V and J genes are TRBV6-1 and TRBJ2-1; tentative D call: TRBD1 (5 bases). This CDR3 is built from 11 residues. In germline, CDR1 is MNHNS, CDR2 SASEGT. Deletions cut 8 bases from V and 7 bases from J, with 9 bases between. In DNA form, the CDR3 reads TGTGCCAGCGTCAGGGTAAATGAGCAGTTCTTC. It is translated as CASVRVNEQFF.

The sample holds many counts of this clonotype. The chain is built from TRBV10-1 and TRBJ2-7, with TRBD1 matching over 8 bases. This CDR3 is 14 amino acids long. Trimming at V came to 7 bases and at J to 5 bases, leaving 10 bases not matched to a gene. CDR1 is WNHNN, CDR2 SYGVQD, per germline (reference sequence). DNA of the CDR3: TGCGCCAGCAAGGACCCAGGGGGCTCGAACGAGCAGTACTTC. It yields the protein CASKDPGGSNEQYF.

V usage is TRBV19 and J usage is TRBJ2-7, with 11 bases fitting TRBD1. The germline V gene has CDR1 LNHDA and CDR2 SQIVND (reference sequence). J lost 5 bases, V lost 9 bases, and 6 bases had no gene match. There are 13 residues in the CDR3. The CDR3 DNA is TGTGCCAGCGGACAGGGGGCTGCGAACGAGCAGTACTTC. Translation gives CASGQGAANEQYF.

The chain carries TRBV7-9 and TRBJ1-4; D gene ambiguous. Between the trimmed V and J ends, which lost 5 bases and 8 bases, there was a span of 9 bases. Germline lookup yields CDR1 SEHNR and CDR2 FQNEAQ (reference sequence). The CDR3 spans 12 residues. The CDR3 loop reads CASSARSEKLFF. Written as DNA, the CDR3 is TGTGCCAGCAGCGCTAGGAGCGAAAAACTGTTTTTT.

The V call is TRBV10-3, the J call TRBJ2-1, with 11 nucleotides matching TRBD1. V was pared by 2 bases and J by 5 bases, with 5 bases of the junction left unmatched. This CDR3 region has 16 residues. Germline V gene lookup returns CDR1 ENHRY and CDR2 SYGVKD. This CDR3 reads CAISEPGQGADNEQFF. DNA of the CDR3: TGTGCCATCAGTGAGCCAGGACAGGGGGCGGACAATGAGCAGTTCTTC.

This clonotype was found many times. This chain connects TRBV2 to TRBJ2-5; perhaps D is TRBD1 or TRBD2 (6 bases each). V was shortened by 4 bases and J by 5 bases, with 11 bases between the two germline ends. Germline V gene sequence: CDR1 SNHLY, CDR2 FYNNEI. This CDR3 comprises 13 residues. The CDR3 reads CASSGGAKETQYF. CDR3 bases: TGTGCCAGCAGTGGGGGGGCGAAGGAGACCCAGTACTTC.

Comment on this clonotype: This could be a read error, since a much larger clone is one nucleotide away. No conserved phenylalanine or tryptophan is present at the end of the CDR3, so a read error is the likely explanation. This sequence joins TRBV6-4 and TRBJ2-3; D ambiguous. Between the trimmed V and J ends, which lost 5 bases and 1 base, there was a span of 4 bases. CDR1 and CDR2 (germline): MRHNA, SNTAGT. CDR3 length: 12 amino acids. CDR3 amino acids: CASSFRTDTQYL. CDR3 bases: TGTGCCAGCAGTTTTCGCACAGATACGCAGTATCTT.

This clonotype occurred many times. This may stem from a read error, because a much larger clone lies one nucleotide away. The chain employs TRBV20-1 and TRBJ2-1; TRBD2 aligns across 11 bases. From germline, CDR1 is DFQATT and CDR2 SNEGSKA (reference sequence). The CDR3 has 15 amino acids. CDR3 coding DNA: TGCAGTGCAACGGGACTAGCGGATTTCTACAATGAGAAGTTCTTC. Residues: CSATGLADFYNEKFF.

As regards this clonotype: Compared with germline, one end of the junction differs, possibly owing to a read error. The J gene is TRBJ2-1, the V gene TRBV7-9; TRBD2 might be the D (6 bases). The CDR3 runs to 16 residues. Germline V gene lookup returns CDR1 SEHNR and CDR2 FQNEAQ (reference sequence). CDR3 nucleotide sequence: TGTGCCAGCAGCTTAGGGAGGGACTCTAACTACAATGAACAGTTCTTC. Amino acid sequence: CASSLGRDSNYNEQFF.

A word on this clonotype: An end of the junction does not agree with germline; a read error may underlie this. V usage is TRBV5-1 and J usage is TRBJ2-3; TRBD2 matches 7 bases. The CDR3 length is 15 residues. Germline V gene sequence: CDR1 SGHRS, CDR2 YFSETQ. Here the CDR3 DNA reads TGCGCCAGCAGCTTGGGGCTAGCGGTGACAGAGACGCAGTATTTT. It codes for CASSLGLAVTETQYF.

This chain uses TRBV20-1 with TRBJ1-5; D is possibly TRBD1 (6 bases). CDR3 size: 14 residues. The V end lost 3 bases, the J end lost 11 bases, and 20 bases lay between the germline ends. Germline-derived CDR1 and CDR2 are DFQATT and SNEGSKA (reference sequence). This CDR3 is CSARTRGVWQSQHF. DNA of the CDR3: TGCAGTGCTAGGACGAGGGGGGTTTGGCAGTCCCAGCATTTT.

This chain uses TRBV7-8 with TRBJ1-5; D unclear. Germline values: CDR1 SGHVS, CDR2 FQNEAQ. The CDR3 covers 15 residues. Trimming removed 1 base from V and 13 bases from J, with 20 bases in between. This CDR3 reads CASSLGFRGNSNQHF. The DNA of the CDR3 is TGTGCCAGCAGCTTAGGTTTCCGGGGAAATAGCAATCAGCATTTT.

V is TRBV7-9 and J is TRBJ1-4, with TRBD1 matching 7 bases. There are 15 residues in the CDR3. Germline values: CDR1 SEHNR, CDR2 FQNEAQ (reference sequence). Trimming cost V 3 bases and J 11 bases; bases outside gene matches: 12. CDR3 bases: TGTGCCAGCAGCTTGATGGGACAGCTTAATGGGAAACTGTTTTTT. Translating gives CASSLMGQLNGKLFF.

This clonotype showed up many times. Possible read error: a much larger clone is one base away. The V gene is TRBV7-2, the J gene TRBJ2-1, with TRBD2 identical over 11 bases. In germline, CDR1 is SGHTA, CDR2 FQGNSA. The CDR3 length is 16 residues. The junction had 12 bases not matched to a gene; V was cut back by 5 bases and J by 9 bases. The CDR3 region has the DNA TGTGCCAGCAGCCCCGACCGGCTAGCGGGAGGATGTGAGCAGTTCTTC. This sequence encodes CASSPDRLAGGCEQFF.

A note on this clonotype: At one of its ends the junction is not consistent with the germline gene, which may arise from a read error. The V and J genes are TRBV9 and TRBJ2-6, with D possibly being TRBD1 or TRBD2 (5 bases each). The CDR3 is 16 residues long. Germline V gives CDR1 SGDLS, CDR2 YYNGEE. DNA of the CDR3: TGTGCCAGCAGCCCACCGGGATTCTCTGGGGCCAACGGCCTGGCTTTC. This sequence encodes CASSPPGFSGANGLAF.

This clonotype showed up many times. The chain combines TRBV24-1 with TRBJ2-5; D is possibly TRBD1 or TRBD2 (5 bases each). This CDR3 region has 15 residues. The germline gives CDR1 KGHDR, CDR2 SFDVKD. Trimming took off 4 bases at V and 5 bases at J, with 16 bases between the two ends. The DNA for the CDR3 is TGTGCCACCAGTGACCCTGGGACCGGCGGGGAGACCCAGTACTTC. The encoded protein is CATSDPGTGGETQYF.

This clonotype was recorded once. Given a much more abundant clone one base away, this may be a read error. The genes are TRBV10-3 and TRBJ2-2; 7 bases map to TRBD2. This CDR3 has 12 residues. Trimming removed 6 bases from V and 7 bases from J; junction bases left unmatched: 2. The germline V gene encodes CDR1 ENHRY and CDR2 SYGVKD. As DNA, the CDR3 is TGTGCCATCAGCGGACTAGTCGGGGAGCTGTTTTTT. It specifies CAISGLVGELFF.

This chain joins TRBV18 and TRBJ2-7, with a tentative D call TRBD1 (5 bases). This CDR3 is built from 15 residues. V lost 3 bases, J lost 4 bases, and 16 bases lay in between. In germline, CDR1 is KGHSH, CDR2 LQKENI. CDR3 region: CASSPRPGPSYEQYF. CDR3 sequence (DNA): TGTGCCAGCTCACCCCGGCCAGGGCCGAGTTACGAGCAGTACTTC.

The V call is TRBV6-1, the J call TRBJ2-5; D is tentatively TRBD1 or TRBD2 (5 bases each). Germline V gene sequence: CDR1 MNHNS, CDR2 SASEGT. There are 16 residues in the CDR3. V lost 3 bases to trimming and J lost 3 bases, with 17 bases between them. The CDR3 DNA reads TGTGCCAGCAGTGACTCATACGGGGCGAACGAAGAGACCCAGTACTTC. Amino acid sequence: CASSDSYGANEETQYF.

This clonotype came up many times. The chain links TRBV12-3 or TRBV12-4 to TRBJ2-3; perhaps TRBD1 as D (6 bases). V lost 3 bases to trimming and J lost 5 bases, with 9 bases between them. The CDR3 is made up of 13 amino acids. The DNA for the CDR3 is TGTGCCAGCAGTTTTGCGGACAGAGATACGCAGTATTTT. Protein product: CASSFADRDTQYF.

This clonotype showed up just once. The junction does not match germline at one end; this may be a read error. The V and J genes are TRBV6-1 and TRBJ2-2; 8 bases match TRBD1. The CDR3 sequence is 17 residues long. Germline V gives CDR1 MNHNS, CDR2 SASEGT. CDR3 region: CASSEIADRDNRRGAVF. CDR3 nucleotide sequence: TGTGCCAGCAGTGAAATAGCGGACAGGGACAATCGGCGGGGAGCTGTTTTT.

This sequence joins TRBV10-3 and TRBJ1-5; D might be TRBD1 (5 bases). Between the trimmed V and J ends, which lost 10 bases and 5 bases, there was a span of 21 bases. Germline CDR1 ENHRY, CDR2 SYGVKD. The CDR3 contains 15 residues. The CDR3 nucleotides are TGTGCCACCACTGGTAACGACAGAGGGGATCAGCCCCAGCATTTT. The encoded protein is CATTGNDRGDQPQHF.

This clonotype was picked up many times. This chain links TRBV28 with TRBJ1-2, with 7 positions matching TRBD1. V lost 6 bases, J lost 6 bases, and 10 bases stayed unmatched. This CDR3 has 14 amino acids. Germline CDR1 and CDR2: MDHEN and SYDVKM. For the CDR3, the DNA is TGTGCCAGCAGCACAAGACAGGGCTTGCATGGCTACACCTTC. Its translation: CASSTRQGLHGYTF.

This clonotype appeared many times. The chain combines TRBV11-2 with TRBJ2-2; 12 bases are a match to TRBD2. CDR3 length equals 17 residues. The V gene end was trimmed by 1 base and the J gene end by 5 bases; junction bases not matched to a gene: 5. Germline V CDR1 and CDR2: SGHAT, FQNNGV. The CDR3 is CASSLATSGSYTGELFF. The CDR3, as DNA: TGTGCCAGCAGCTTAGCGACTAGCGGGAGTTATACCGGGGAGCTGTTTTTT.

A word on this clonotype: Lacking the conserved final phenylalanine or tryptophan, this CDR3 likely reflects a read error. The V and J genes are TRBV7-9 and TRBJ2-5; D uncertain. Deletions cut 8 bases from V and 2 bases from J, with 15 bases between. Germline V gives CDR1 SEHNR, CDR2 FQNEAQ (reference sequence). The CDR3 contains 14 residues. Here the CDR3 reads CASGVRIAQETQYV. CDR3 coding DNA: TGTGCCAGCGGGGTTAGGATTGCGCAAGAGACCCAGTACGTC.

This clonotype has a count of ten or more. The chain recombines TRBV6-6 with TRBJ1-2; maybe TRBD1 (5 bases). V was pared by 4 bases and J by 6 bases, with 21 bases between. This CDR3 has 16 amino acids. Germline values: CDR1 MNHNY, CDR2 SVGAGI (reference sequence). This CDR3 is CASSSVQPGTRDGYTF. The CDR3 coding sequence is TGTGCCAGCAGTTCCGTCCAGCCCGGGACCCGGGATGGCTACACCTTC.